Listed below are T cell receptor beta chains from one sample, sequenced in a study of graft-versus-host responses after intestinal transplantation. Assay used: immunoSEQ multiplex PCR; TCRdb lists only in-frame clones, some missing. The sample contains 130,000 to 150,000 clones, 85% to 95% of which appear only once. What these receptors recognize is not known. Here the sequenced sample was unstimulated CD4+ T cells sorted from spleen or lymph node cells, taken before intestinal transplant. Receptor source: a human donor who received an intestinal transplant. CDR3s include the opening cysteine and the closing phenylalanine or tryptophan. D genes are given only for firm matches. Size values are once, few and many counts, or a class for expanded clones, and some rows have none.

V,J,size,D,CDR3,DNA
TRBV7-6,TRBJ1-5,NA,TRBD1,CASSLRTGFQPQHF,TGTGCCAGCAGCTTAAGGACAGGGTTTCAGCCCCAGCATTTT
TRBV27,TRBJ2-3,NA,TRBD2,CASSLGLAKDTQYF,TGTGCCAGCAGTTTGGGACTAGCTAAAGATACGCAGTATTTT
TRBV6-6,TRBJ2-3,NA,TRBD1,CASSPRRQGLADTQYF,TGTGCCAGCAGTCCGCGACGACAGGGGCTGGCAGATACGCAGTATTTT
TRBV25-1,TRBJ1-1,NA,NA,CASRQVGEAFF,TGTGCCAGCAGACAGGTGGGTGAAGCTTTCTTT
TRBV6-5,TRBJ2-1,NA,NA,CASKAEVSYNEQFF,TGTGCCAGCAAAGCTGAAGTCTCCTACAATGAGCAGTTCTTC
TRBV29-1,TRBJ1-1,NA,NA,CSVDNYGGGMNTEAFF,TGCAGCGTTGACAACTACGGGGGGGGAATGAACACTGAAGCTTTCTTT
TRBV5-1,TRBJ2-7,once,NA,CASSLGVSLSYDEQYF,TGCGCCAGCAGCTTGGGAGTGAGCCTCTCCTACGACGAGCAGTACTTC
TRBV28,TRBJ2-3,NA,NA,CASSLSLSPDPQYF,TGTGCCAGCAGTTTATCTCTAAGTCCGGACCCGCAGTATTTT
TRBV7-3,TRBJ1-6,NA,NA,CASSLAPGGNSPLHF,TGTGCTAGCAGCCTCGCTCCCGGGGGAAATTCACCCCTCCACTTT
TRBV4-1,TRBJ1-5,NA,NA,CASSQAPNQPQHF,TGCGCCAGCAGCCAAGCCCCAAATCAGCCCCAGCATTTT
TRBV13,TRBJ2-2,NA,TRBD1,CASRKTGDATGELFF,TGTGCCAGCAGGAAGACAGGGGACGCCACCGGGGAGCTGTTTTTT
TRBV6-1,TRBJ2-7,NA,TRBD1,CASSSRPAGGEQYF,TGTGCCAGCAGTTCAAGACCCGCAGGGGGCGAGCAGTACTTC
TRBV6-1,TRBJ1-4,few,NA,CASSEGGANEKLFF,TGTGCCAGCAGTGAAGGGGGGGCTAATGAAAAACTGTTTTTT
TRBV6-1,TRBJ2-7,once,NA,CASSEAYEQYF,TGTGCCAGCAGTGAGGCCTACGAGCAGTACTTC
TRBV27,TRBJ2-7,NA,NA,CASSLGRTSPYEQYF,TGTGCCAGCAGTTTGGGCAGGACTTCCCCCTACGAGCAGTACTTC
TRBV18,TRBJ2-7,NA,NA,CASSPGTRADSGEQYF,TGTGCCAGCTCACCCGGGACGAGGGCGGATTCGGGGGAGCAGTACTTC
TRBV7-2,TRBJ1-1,NA,TRBD1,CASSMQGAGTEAFF,TGTGCCAGCTCCATGCAGGGGGCAGGCACTGAAGCTTTCTTT
TRBV30,TRBJ2-1,NA,NA,CAWTRTGHEQFF,TGTGCCTGGACCCGAACAGGGCATGAGCAGTTCTTC
TRBV9,TRBJ2-3,NA,TRBD2,CASSVGVPGGDTQYF,TGTGCCAGCAGCGTAGGGGTGCCCGGGGGGGATACGCAGTATTTT
TRBV19,TRBJ1-1,few,NA,CASSIQGTILMNTEAFF,TGTGCCAGTAGTATCCAGGGCACGATCCTCATGAACACTGAAGCTTTCTTT
TRBV5-1,TRBJ2-5,NA,TRBD2,CASSLVQRGDQETQYF,TGCGCCAGCAGCTTGGTCCAGCGGGGTGACCAAGAGACCCAGTACTTC
TRBV6-5,TRBJ2-2,NA,NA,CASSRPGELFF,TGTGCCAGCAGTAGACCCGGGGAGCTGTTTTTT
TRBV19,TRBJ2-3,NA,NA,CASNPVTTDSTDTQYF,TGTGCCAGTAATCCCGTCACGACAGATAGCACAGATACGCAGTATTTT
TRBV6-1,TRBJ2-7,NA,NA,CASSEAWDFTYEQYF,TGTGCCAGCAGTGAAGCGTGGGACTTTACCTACGAGCAGTACTTC
TRBV9,TRBJ1-1,NA,TRBD1,CASSLGTGRNTEAFF,TGTGCCAGCAGCCTCGGGACAGGCCGGAACACTGAAGCTTTCTTT
TRBV29-1,TRBJ2-3,NA,TRBD2,CSVVGLAGPTDTQYF,TGCAGCGTTGTGGGACTAGCGGGACCCACAGATACGCAGTATTTT
TRBV28,TRBJ1-2,few,TRBD1,CASSPGQALSMENTF,TGTGCCAGCAGTCCCGGACAGGCTCTTTCTATGGAAAACACCTTC
TRBV7-2,TRBJ2-2,NA,TRBD2,CASSSGGSMRELFF,TGTGCCAGCAGCTCTGGCGGGAGTATGAGGGAGCTGTTTTTT
TRBV28,TRBJ1-3,NA,NA,CASNRRGNTIYF,TGTGCCAGCAACCGAAGGGGAAACACCATATATTTT
TRBV12-2,TRBJ2-1,NA,NA,CASRSSGRALNKNEQFF,TGTGCAAGTCGCTCCAGCGGGAGGGCCTTAAACAAGAATGAGCAGTTCTTC
TRBV19,TRBJ2-5,NA,TRBD2,CASSLASGLQETQYF,TGTGCCAGTAGTTTGGCTAGCGGTCTCCAAGAGACCCAGTACTTC
TRBV9,TRBJ2-3,NA,TRBD2,CASSVDTSGSTDTQYF,TGTGCCAGCAGCGTAGACACTAGCGGGAGCACAGATACGCAGTATTTT
TRBV11-2,TRBJ2-3,NA,TRBD2,CASSRVGLAGGTDTQYF,TGTGCCAGCAGCCGGGTCGGACTAGCGGGAGGGACAGATACGCAGTATTTT